The TCR beta chain under discussion was sequenced for a study of blood T cell repertoires in COVID-19. Study context: Material from acute and convalescent COVID-19 was sourced from the United States, Italy and Spain. From T cells, B-cell-depleted T cells, or PBMCs came the material, which was cDNA or gDNA.

In the original analysis: The assay estimated nucleated cells by amplifying reference gene primers. Clones were sequenced by immunoSEQ multiplex PCR, and TCRdb holds only the in-frame ones, with some missing. Clone size and the V and J calls come from that table; the DNA yielded D and trimming. The sample holds roughly 200,000 clones, under 90% seen once. Sequencing was done on a sample of peripheral blood. This clonotype was sampled from a man in his forties with acute or convalescent COVID-19.

CDR3 bases: TGTGCCAGCTCACCACCCGGGGCAGGGGGCCATGGCTACACCTTC. It translates to CASSPPGAGGHGYTF. The V gene is TRBV18, the J gene TRBJ1-2; 8 bases map to TRBD1. This CDR3 spans 15 amino acids. Trimming at V came to 0 bases and at J to 6 bases, leaving 6 bases not matched to a gene. CDR1 is KGHSH and CDR2 is LQKENI in the germline V gene.